This TCR beta chain was captured in a study of cytotoxic CD8 clonotypes in ibrutinib-treated CLL. This clone showed up just once. Trimming left V 0 bases short and J 6 bases short, with 17 bases between. Germline CDR1 is MNHEY and CDR2 is SVGAGI. This CDR3 is built from 16 residues. Data came from immunoSEQ multiplex PCR; TCRdb stores just in-frame clones and leaves some out. The repertoire has approximately 120,000 clones, roughly 84% of them found once; the top ten carry about 3.3%. The sequence was collected from a human donor with chronic lymphocytic leukemia. The rearrangement joins TRBV6-5 to TRBJ1-2, with a tentative D call TRBD1 (6 bases). Specimen: PBMCs, collected after 24 months of ibrutinib treatment. The CDR3, as DNA: TGTGCCAGCAGTTACTCCGTCACAGGGATGCAGGATGGCTACACCTTC. It codes for CASSYSVTGMQDGYTF.